This T cell receptor (beta chain) originates from a study of T cell responses to AZD1222 COVID-19 vaccine. Study background: The analysis combined second doses at about 4 or about 12 weeks.

CDR1 and CDR2 (germline): SGHDT, YYEEEE. The CDR3 extends over 14 amino acids. With 0 bases clipped from V and 3 bases from J, the junction kept 2 bases outside the gene matches. Produced via immunoSEQ multiplex PCR; TCRdb's table is partial and in-frame only. The sample has 110,000 or so clones; about 90% are singletons. A word on this clone: The target antigen is unknown.

General study findings and limits: Researchers report vaccine-associated CD4 TCRs spanning spike, with dominance at 160-218 and 743-854.

Source: peripheral blood, taken on day 0 of AZD1222 vaccination. The rearrangement joins TRBV5-6 to TRBJ2-7; 8 nucleotides agree with TRBD2. The receptor's source is an adult in good health. The CDR3 loop is CASSLVSGIYEQYF. The CDR3 DNA reads as TGTGCCAGCAGCTTGGTTAGCGGGATCTACGAGCAGTACTTC. The entire variable domain, with the rest obtained from reference TRBV5-6 and TRBJ2-7, is as follows: DAGVTQSPTHLIKTRGQQVTLRCSPKSGHDTVSWYQQALGQGPQFIFQYYEEEERQRGNFPDRFSGHQFPNYSSELNVNALLLGDSALYLCASSLVSGIYEQYFGPGTRLTVT.